Presented here are 16 T cell receptor beta chains from one specimen sequenced in a study of blood T cell repertoires in COVID-19. Assay: immunoSEQ multiplex PCR; the TCRdb copy retains only in-frame clones and omits some. This table has about 170,000 clones, around four fifths appearing once. The sample was peripheral blood. The receptor source for this set is an older man with acute or convalescent COVID-19.

The V call is TRBV29-1, the J call TRBJ2-1, with D tentatively TRBD1 (6 bases). V was shortened by 2 bases and J by 5 bases, with 22 bases between the two germline ends. Germline-derived CDR1 and CDR2 are SQVTM and ANQGSEA. CDR3 length equals 17 residues. The CDR3 loop reads CSVELLGSQWGHNEQFF. For the CDR3, the DNA is TGCAGCGTTGAACTTTTGGGATCCCAATGGGGGCACAATGAGCAGTTCTTC.

The gene calls are TRBV23-1 and TRBJ1-5; D remains unclear. TRBV23-1 has ORF status, its function being uncertain. The V end lost 1 base, the J end lost 5 bases, and 9 bases lay between the germline ends. This CDR3 contains 14 residues. CDR3 DNA: TGCGCCAGCAGTCAATGTCTTGAGTATCAGCCCCAGCATTTT. This codes for CASSQCLEYQPQHF.

The chain couples TRBV5-4 to TRBJ1-2; 7 bases align to TRBD1. Trimming removed 3 bases from V and 1 base from J; junction bases left unmatched: 6. Germline lookup yields CDR1 SGHNT and CDR2 YYREEE (reference sequence). The CDR3 is 15 amino acids. The CDR3 is CASSSRQGNNYGYTF. The CDR3 nucleotides are TGTGCCAGCAGCTCACGACAGGGCAATAACTATGGCTACACCTTC.

V usage is TRBV7-6 and J usage is TRBJ2-2, with 9 bases aligning to TRBD1. Germline values: CDR1 SGHVS, CDR2 FNYEAQ. The CDR3 length is 16 residues. J lost 4 bases, V lost 0 bases, and 3 bases had no gene match. CDR3 DNA sequence: TGTGCCAGCAGCTTAGCCGGGACAGGGTTCACCGGGGAGCTGTTTTTT. The encoded protein is CASSLAGTGFTGELFF.

The J gene is TRBJ2-2, the V gene TRBV18; D remains ambiguous. The germline V gene encodes CDR1 KGHSH and CDR2 LQKENI. This CDR3 region has 15 residues. The V end was cut by 1 base, the J end by 1 base, with 7 bases between. The CDR3 region is CASSPRAGNTGELFF. CDR3 DNA: TGTGCCAGCTCACCACGGGCAGGGAACACCGGGGAGCTGTTTTTT.

The chain is built from TRBV30 and TRBJ2-3, with 12 bases aligning to TRBD1. The CDR3 has 15 amino acids. The germline gives CDR1 GTSNPN, CDR2 SVGIG (reference sequence). The trim removed 4 bases at V and 4 bases at J, leaving 6 bases unmatched. The CDR3 spells CAWNQGQGASDTQYF. The CDR3 nucleotides are TGTGCCTGGAATCAGGGACAGGGGGCTTCAGATACGCAGTATTTT.

The rearrangement links TRBV7-8 to TRBJ2-5; a weak D match, TRBD1 (6 bases). The CDR3 spans 16 residues. The germline V gene encodes CDR1 SGHVS and CDR2 FQNEAQ. With 4 bases removed from V and 2 bases from J, the gap between germline ends came to 17 bases. Written as DNA, the CDR3 is TGTGCCAGCAGCTCTAACTTGGACAGAGCTCAAGAGACCCAGTACTTC. Its translation is CASSSNLDRAQETQYF.

Only one count was recorded for this clone. The chain links TRBV19 to TRBJ1-5; 7 bases align to TRBD1. J gave up 5 bases and V 5 bases, and 3 bases lay outside the gene matches. The CDR3 spans 13 residues. Germline CDR1 and CDR2: LNHDA and SQIVND (reference sequence). The CDR3 DNA reads as TGTGCCAGTAGTTTCAGGGGGGATCAGCCCCAGCATTTT. Protein: CASSFRGDQPQHF.

This chain links TRBV5-1 with TRBJ2-4, with TRBD1 identical over 11 bases. Germline lookup yields CDR1 SGHRS and CDR2 YFSETQ. After removal of 5 bases from V and 8 bases from J, the junction contained 12 bases not matched to a gene. This CDR3 region has 16 residues. CDR3: CASSTNAGTGGDIQYF. Written as DNA, the CDR3 is TGCGCCAGCAGTACTAATGCCGGGACAGGGGGTGACATTCAGTACTTC.

The gene calls are TRBV4-3 and TRBJ2-7; D may be TRBD1 (6 bases). Trimming removed 0 bases from V and 2 bases from J, with 11 bases in between. This CDR3 contains 15 residues. Germline CDR1 reads LGHNA; CDR2 reads YSLEER. The CDR3 is CASSQEDRGAYEQYF. Here the CDR3 DNA reads TGCGCCAGCAGCCAAGAGGACAGAGGGGCCTACGAGCAGTACTTC.

The chain recombines TRBV12-2 with TRBJ2-3; the table's D call of TRBD2 was not tested on the DNA. TRBV12-2 is a recognized pseudogene. The CDR3 runs to 16 residues. CDR3 residues: CASRCHSGGAQDTQYF. In DNA, the CDR3 is TGTGCAAGTCGTTGCCATAGCGGGGGGGCACAAGATACGCAGTATTTT.

The chain joins TRBV11-2 to TRBJ2-3; 10 bases fit TRBD2. This CDR3 spans 16 amino acids. V lost 1 base, J lost 5 bases, and 6 bases stayed unmatched. Per germline, CDR1 SGHAT and CDR2 FQNNGV. Here the CDR3 DNA reads TGTGCCAGCAGCTTAGCACTAGCGGGATTTCAAGATACGCAGTATTTT. Its translation is CASSLALAGFQDTQYF.

This chain uses TRBV11-2 with TRBJ1-5; the D gene is possibly TRBD1 (5 bases). Trimming pared 1 base from V and 3 bases from J, leaving 7 bases between. CDR1 and CDR2 (germline): SGHAT, FQNNGV. This CDR3 has 14 residues. The CDR3 DNA reads as TGTGCCAGCAGCTTAGGGACATCCAATCAGCCCCAGCATTTT. Protein sequence: CASSLGTSNQPQHF. Full variable domain (rest looked up from reference TRBV11-2 and TRBJ1-5): EAGVAQSPRYKIIEKRQSVAFWCNPISGHATLYWYQQILGQGPKLLIQFQNNGVVDDSQLPKDRFSAERLKGVDSTLKIQPAKLEDSAVYLCASSLGTSNQPQHFGDGTRLSIL.

The genes are TRBV11-2 and TRBJ2-1; perhaps TRBD1 as D (6 bases). The V gene's germline CDR1 is SGHAT and CDR2 FQNNGV. There are 14 residues in the CDR3. V lost 4 bases, J lost 5 bases, and 12 bases lay in between. The CDR3 protein is CASSSSRGDNEQFF. CDR3 DNA sequence: TGTGCCAGCAGCTCCAGCAGGGGTGACAATGAGCAGTTCTTC.

J is TRBJ1-1 and V is TRBV25-1; weak D call: TRBD1 (6 bases). The CDR3 length is 16 residues. The V gene lost 1 base and the J gene lost 6 bases, with 18 bases spanning the gap. Germline V lookup: CDR1 MGHDK, CDR2 SYGVNS. This CDR3 reads CASSEFSGGAKAEAFF. CDR3 in DNA: TGTGCCAGCAGTGAATTCTCCGGGGGGGCCAAAGCTGAAGCTTTCTTT.

This clone was seen a few times. V is TRBV12-3 or TRBV12-4 and J is TRBJ2-1; D is undetermined. CDR3 length: 12 amino acids. V lost 0 bases and J lost 9, with 6 bases in between. DNA for the CDR3: TGTGCCAGCAGTTTAGCTAGGAGTGAGCAGTTCTTC. Translation: CASSLARSEQFF.